Listed below are T cell receptor beta chains from one sample, sequenced in a study. One entry per CDR3 protein results from TCRdb running MiXCR on the RT-PCR reads. This table holds 550,000 to 750,000 distinct CDR3 sequences, 14% found once. Sequencing was performed on memory CD4+ T cells from blood. These receptors were taken from a female donor in good health, serving as a healthy control. The CDR3 runs from the conserved cysteine through the conserved F or W. A D gene is named only where the DNA matches it firmly. A clone size is listed for some rows: how often the clone was seen (once, few, many), or a class if it is expanded.

d_call clone_size j_call v_call cdr3_nt cdr3_aa
. many TRBJ2-2 TRBV5-1 TGCGCCAGCACTGGTGCGGGCGACCCGAACACCGGGGAGCTGTTTTTT CASTGAGDPNTGELFF
TRBD1 . TRBJ1-2 TRBV20-1 TGCAGTGCTAGTGGACAGGGGGTTGGCTACACCTTC CSASGQGVGYTF
. few TRBJ2-3 TRBV20-1 TGCAGTGCTAGAGTCGTTGACTCTAACACAGATACGCAGTATTTT CSARVVDSNTDTQYF
TRBD2 few TRBJ2-1 TRBV4-3 TGCGCCAGCAGCTGGGGACTAGCGGGTAAAAATGAGCAGTTCTTC CASSWGLAGKNEQFF
. many TRBJ2-1 TRBV3-1 TGTGCCAGCAGCCCCCCAACAGGTCACGATGAGCAGTTCTTC CASSPPTGHDEQFF
. . TRBJ2-2 TRBV4-3 TGCGCCAGCAGCCAAGATACCCGCGGATACGCGAACACCGGGGAGCTGTTTTTT CASSQDTRGYANTGELFF
. . TRBJ2-3 TRBV7-2 TGTGCCAGCAGCTTAGGCCTACAAACCGATACGCAGTATTTT CASSLGLQTDTQYF
TRBD1 few TRBJ1-6 TRBV30 TGTGCCTGGAACCCGGACAGGGCTAATTCACCCCTCCACTTT CAWNPDRANSPLHF
TRBD1 . TRBJ2-3 TRBV28 TGTGCCAGCAGGGAAGCGGGACAGGGTACAGATACGCAGTATTTT CASREAGQGTDTQYF
. many TRBJ1-2 TRBV6-5 TGTGCCAGCAGTCAGACTGACTATGGCTACACCTTC CASSQTDYGYTF
. . TRBJ2-5 TRBV20-1 TGCAGTGCCGGTAAACTAGAGGGAGAGACCCAGTACTTC CSAGKLEGETQYF
. few TRBJ1-1 TRBV9 TGTGCCAGCAGCGTAGGCCCGCCAGGGGTAAACACTGAAGCTTTCTTT CASSVGPPGVNTEAFF
. . TRBJ1-1 TRBV9 TGTGCCAGCAGCGTAGCTCTCGCCACTGAAGCTTTCTTT CASSVALATEAFF
. many TRBJ2-7 TRBV3-1 TGTGCCAGCAGCCCGACATCCTCTAGCGCCGAGCAGTACTTC CASSPTSSSAEQYF
. few TRBJ1-1 TRBV29-1 TGCAGCGTTGTTGGACACCAGAACACTGAAGCTTTCTTT CSVVGHQNTEAFF
TRBD1 few TRBJ2-1 TRBV9 TGTGCCAGCAGCGTGTCCCCGGACAGGGACGATGAGCAGTTCTTC CASSVSPDRDDEQFF
. many TRBJ2-5 TRBV5-1 TGCGCCAGCTCCACGGTCGTAACCTTCGGGGAGACCCAGTACTTC CASSTVVTFGETQYF
TRBD1 . TRBJ1-2 TRBV3-1 TGTGCCAGCAGCCAATCGGACAGGGTCTATGGCTACACCTTC CASSQSDRVYGYTF
TRBD1 few TRBJ2-7 TRBV18 TGTGCCAGCTCATTCGGACAGGGGACCTTCTACGAGCAGTACTTC CASSFGQGTFYEQYF
. . TRBJ2-5 TRBV20-1 TGCAGTGCTAGAAGGGATGGGAGAGGAGAGACCCAGTACTTC CSARRDGRGETQYF
. few TRBJ2-6 TRBV20-1 TGCAGTGCCAGTCAGGGTACTGGGGCCAACGTCCTGACTTTC CSASQGTGANVLTF
. . TRBJ2-2 TRBV5-1 TGCGCCAGCAGCTTCAGCACGTACACCGGGGAGCTGTTTTTT CASSFSTYTGELFF
. few TRBJ1-2 TRBV6-1 TGTGCCATTACACCGGGGCCCTCTAACTATGGCTACACCTTC CAITPGPSNYGYTF
TRBD1 many TRBJ2-7 TRBV29-1 TGCAGCGTTGTACTGACCCGGGACAGGGACGAGCAGTACTTC CSVVLTRDRDEQYF
. few TRBJ1-1 TRBV7-3 TGTGCCAGCAGCTTAACTCAACTCTTGAACACTGAAGCTTTCTTT CASSLTQLLNTEAFF
TRBD2 many TRBJ2-7 TRBV7-2 TGTGCCAGCAGCCTAGCGGGGACTAGCGGCTACGAGCAGTACTTC CASSLAGTSGYEQYF
TRBD1 . TRBJ2-3 TRBV28 TGTGCCAGCAGTTCCTCCGGGACAGGGCCGGATACGCAGTATTTT CASSSSGTGPDTQYF
TRBD2 many TRBJ2-7 TRBV28 TGTGCCAGCAGGACGGCGGGAGGCACCCTTTCTTCTAGCTCCTACGAGCAGTACTTC CASRTAGGTLSSSSYEQYF
. many TRBJ2-7 TRBV6-5 TGTGCCAGCACCCTCCGCTCAGGGTACGAGCAGTACTTC CASTLRSGYEQYF
. . TRBJ2-1 TRBV7-2 TGTGCCAGCAGCTTATCAGGTGGACTGGCGTACAATGAGCAGTTCTTC CASSLSGGLAYNEQFF
. few TRBJ2-1 TRBV7-2 TGTGCCAGCAGCTTAGCGGGGGGCCAGGATGAGCAGTTCTTC CASSLAGGQDEQFF
TRBD2 few TRBJ2-5 TRBV28 TGTGCCAGCAGCTCCTATGGGGGGGGAGGGACTAGCGGGAGCGATTTGGAGACCCAGTACTTC CASSSYGGGGTSGSDLETQYF
. many TRBJ2-5 TRBV11-2 TGTGCCAGCAGCTTAGCGGGTCGGGGCGAGACCCAGTACTTC CASSLAGRGETQYF
. many TRBJ2-3 TRBV7-7 TGTGCTAGCGCAAGGGCCTCCACAGATACGCAGTATTTT CASARASTDTQYF
TRBD1 . TRBJ1-1 TRBV10-3 TGTGCCATCAAGGGGGACAGCATGAACACTGAAGCTTTCTTT CAIKGDSMNTEAFF
TRBD1 few TRBJ1-2 TRBV9 TGTGCCAGCAGCGTAGGGGACAGGGACCTGGGCTACACCTTC CASSVGDRDLGYTF
TRBD1 . TRBJ1-6 TRBV6-6 TGTGCCAGCATGACAGGGGGCAGGACCTCACCCCTCCACTTT CASMTGGRTSPLHF
. . TRBJ2-2 TRBV7-3 TGTGCCAGCAGCTTAGTGGGGGATAACACCGGGGAGCTGTTTTTT CASSLVGDNTGELFF
. . TRBJ2-5 TRBV9 TGTGCCAGCAGCGTCCGGTCCGTAGAGACCCAGTACTTC CASSVRSVETQYF
. . TRBJ1-5 TRBV28 TGTGCCAGCAGTTTTATCCCGGACAGTAGCAATCAGCCCCAGCATTTT CASSFIPDSSNQPQHF
TRBD1 few TRBJ2-1 TRBV7-2 TGTGCCAGCAGCCGGAACAGGGGCCGCAATGAGCAGTTCTTC CASSRNRGRNEQFF
. many TRBJ1-1 TRBV24-1 TGTGCCACCAGTGATTCCTCCGAAGGGAACACTGAAGCTTTCTTT CATSDSSEGNTEAFF
. . TRBJ2-3 TRBV9 TGTGCCAGCAGCGTAAAGGGTGGCACAGATACGCAGTATTTT CASSVKGGTDTQYF
. many TRBJ2-3 TRBV27 TGTGCCAGCCTCGCACAGGGAGGAGATACGCAGTATTTT CASLAQGGDTQYF
. . TRBJ2-2 TRBV20-1 TGCAGTGCTAGCAGACAAGACACCGGGGAGCTGTTTTTT CSASRQDTGELFF
. few TRBJ1-5 TRBV12-1 TGTGCCAGCAGCTTGTACAACGAAGGGTGGACCGCGCCCCAGCATTTT CASSLYNEGWTAPQHF
TRBD1 few TRBJ2-7 TRBV6-1 TGTGCCAGCAGTGATTCCGGGACAGGGATCTACGAGCAGTACTTC CASSDSGTGIYEQYF
TRBD2 many TRBJ2-1 TRBV20-1 TGCAGTGCTAGAGAACTAGCGGGAGTTAATGAGCAGTTCTTC CSARELAGVNEQFF
TRBD1 few TRBJ2-7 TRBV5-1 TGCGCCAGCAGCTACGGACAGGATGATAGCGAGCAGTACTTC CASSYGQDDSEQYF